The rows below give T cell receptor beta chains drawn from one sample of a study of blood T cell repertoires in COVID-19. Repertoires were generated with immunoSEQ multiplex PCR, while TCRdb's copy carries only in-frame clones and drops some. The top ten hold around 3.5% of the sample, which has just under 350,000 clones, roughly 89% seen once. Specimen: peripheral blood. These receptors all come from a woman in her late teens or twenties who had recovered from COVID-19. Both conserved end residues are trimmed from each CDR3.

v_call: TRBV4-3; cdr3_aa: ASSQDITVEGNQPQH
v_call: TRBV6-2/TRBV6-3; cdr3_aa: ASSPGTGETGELF
v_call: TRBV9; cdr3_aa: ASSVMTGAEETQY
v_call: TRBV7-9; cdr3_aa: ASSLGTGVPIPGGNGYT
v_call: TRBV7-9; cdr3_aa: ASSLEGLEQF
v_call: TRBV5-4; cdr3_aa: ASSLWDRNYGYT
v_call: TRBV11-3; cdr3_aa: ASSPITTDTQY
v_call: TRBV14; cdr3_aa: ASSPSGGSRTQY
v_call: TRBV27; cdr3_aa: ASSLLFSPYNEKLF
v_call: TRBV27; cdr3_aa: ASSLGTKSYNEQF
v_call: TRBV25-1; cdr3_aa: ASSAPGNLDYGYT
v_call: TRBV20-1; cdr3_aa: SALNYNEQF
v_call: TRBV9; cdr3_aa: ASSVDRGSYNSPLH
v_call: TRBV11-2; cdr3_aa: ASSLGTGALNYGYT
v_call: TRBV28; cdr3_aa: ASSLSPSDGELF
v_call: TRBV5-6; cdr3_aa: ASSSQGARYGYT
v_call: TRBV19; cdr3_aa: ASSIGTGAVNEQF
v_call: TRBV19; cdr3_aa: ASRTGTGGWITNEKLF
v_call: TRBV20-1; cdr3_aa: SASQAGQGNTEAF
v_call: TRBV11-3; cdr3_aa: ASRSGASDAEAF
v_call: TRBV18; cdr3_aa: ASSPFRISGRLNEQF
v_call: TRBV30; cdr3_aa: AWSHTGTGELF
v_call: TRBV21-1; cdr3_aa: ASSKPCPNRVSGIAKNIQY
v_call: TRBV7-9; cdr3_aa: ASSLANGAGTQY
v_call: TRBV21-1; cdr3_aa: ASSKWGQQETQY
v_call: TRBV27; cdr3_aa: ASTRDRANYGYT
v_call: TRBV9; cdr3_aa: ASSVDTGASVGGYT
v_call: TRBV2; cdr3_aa: ASVEAGPNEKLF
v_call: TRBV11-3; cdr3_aa: ASRGATGPSYNEQF
v_call: TRBV30; cdr3_aa: AWETDRGREKLF
v_call: TRBV11-3; cdr3_aa: ASSPGGDGYGYT
v_call: TRBV9; cdr3_aa: ASSVQGGGNTIY
v_call: TRBV4-1; cdr3_aa: ASSLRQGEKLF
v_call: TRBV5-4; cdr3_aa: ASSREGTFRSDTQY
v_call: TRBV6-5; cdr3_aa: ASLGQDSNQPQH
v_call: TRBV11-2; cdr3_aa: ASSLDRGDGYT
v_call: TRBV6-2/TRBV6-3; cdr3_aa: ASSRPTVMNTEAF
v_call: TRBV9; cdr3_aa: ASSVGRGNNYGYT
v_call: TRBV6-2/TRBV6-3; cdr3_aa: ASSWTGGIDGYT
v_call: TRBV5-1; cdr3_aa: ASSLSDRLGYT
v_call: TRBV5-6; cdr3_aa: ASSLGGLTQPQH
v_call: TRBV11-3; cdr3_aa: ASSFLDPAESGELF
v_call: TRBV29-1; cdr3_aa: SVDGGLGYGYT
v_call: TRBV6-5; cdr3_aa: ASRRARVSPQH
v_call: TRBV6-5; cdr3_aa: ASSYGQYNSPLH
v_call: TRBV24-1; cdr3_aa: ATMDGSRRGGYT
v_call: TRBV25-1; cdr3_aa: ASRGGTGFYGYT
v_call: TRBV10-3; cdr3_aa: AIAGSSTDTQY
v_call: TRBV18; cdr3_aa: ASSPYPTSSGSYNEQF
v_call: TRBV10-3; cdr3_aa: AARSSSGSYNEQF
v_call: TRBV5-1; cdr3_aa: ASSFRDRGEKLF
v_call: TRBV19; cdr3_aa: ASISTDMNTEAF
v_call: TRBV5-6; cdr3_aa: ASSLGYSSYNSPLH
v_call: TRBV19; cdr3_aa: ASSQGRSNTEAF
v_call: TRBV19; cdr3_aa: ASRPQGSQPQH
v_call: TRBV20-1; cdr3_aa: SAEQGNGYT
v_call: TRBV6-1; cdr3_aa: ASLLAGHSTDTQY